Shown below are 14 T cell receptor beta chains from a single sample sequenced in a study of blood T cells in healthy people across ages. A second PCR, run for roughly 7 to 12 cycles, used a sample-barcoded 5' primer plus a J-beta primer mix. TCRdb analysed the 5' RACE reads with MiXCR anew, one entry per CDR3 protein. The data contain under 950,000 distinct CDR3 sequences, over 20% of them singletons. Sequencing used blood. The receptors stem from a man in his 70s in good health.

The V gene is TRBV15, the J gene TRBJ1-4; unclear D gene. CDR3 length: 15 residues. The V gene lost 5 bases and the J gene lost 6 bases, with 16 bases spanning the gap. The germline gives CDR1 LNHNV, CDR2 YYDKDF (reference sequence). The CDR3 nucleotides are TGTGCCACCAGCGTCCGGCAGGACGGCTATGAAAAACTGTTTTTT. Its protein product is CATSVRQDGYEKLFF.

This clonotype was detected only a few times. The chain employs TRBV13 and TRBJ1-2; D gene uncertain. The V end lost 4 bases, the J end lost 7 bases, and 13 bases lay between the germline ends. The CDR3 is made up of 13 amino acids. The V gene's germline CDR1 is PRHDT and CDR2 FYEKMQ (reference sequence). CDR3 in amino acids: CASSSGPLAGYTF. The CDR3 coding sequence is TGTGCCAGCAGCTCCGGCCCCCTTGCTGGCTACACCTTC.

This clonotype was detected a few times. This sequence joins TRBV6-1 and TRBJ2-7; TRBD2 agrees at 7 bases. Germline V gene lookup returns CDR1 MNHNS and CDR2 SASEGT. This CDR3 spans 17 amino acids. The ends lost 7 bases at V and 6 bases at J; junction bases unmatched: 21. The CDR3 sequence is CASTRVKTSFLRGEQYV. The CDR3 DNA reads as TGTGCCAGCACGAGGGTCAAGACTAGCTTCCTCCGAGGCGAGCAGTACGTC.

The chain uses TRBV12-3 or TRBV12-4 and TRBJ2-5; TRBD1 might be the D (6 bases). The DNA end lines up better with TRBJ2-1; the J call may be wrong. CDR3 size: 16 residues. The CDR3 is CASRKRDNLRGNEQFF. The CDR3, as DNA: TGTGCCAGCAGGAAGAGGGACAACCTTAGGGGGAATGAGCAGTTCTTC.

This clonotype was seen a few times. The chain is built from TRBV6-5 and TRBJ1-4, with TRBD1 matching 7 bases. Per the germline V gene, CDR1 is MNHEY and CDR2 is SVGAGI. The CDR3 is 17 residues long. The J segment lost 0 bases and the V segment lost 2 bases, leaving 6 bases of the junction unmatched. The DNA for the CDR3 is TGTGCCAGCAGTTACGCCCCCGGGACAGCAACTAATGAAAAACTGTTTTTT. Its translation: CASSYAPGTATNEKLFF.

This clonotype was counted a few times. The genes are TRBV6-5 and TRBJ2-5, with 10 bases matching TRBD2. Judging by the DNA end, TRBJ2-1 fits better; the J call may be wrong. CDR3 length: 15 residues. CDR1 MNHEY and CDR2 SVGAGI come from the germline V gene. CDR3 nucleotides: TGTGCCAGCAGTTACCTTAGCGGGAGGTTTGATGAGCAGTTCTTC. Residues: CASSYLSGRFDEQFF.

The J gene is TRBJ2-7, the V gene TRBV24-1; D gene ambiguous. TRBJ2-1 matches the DNA end more closely, so the J call is doubtful. The CDR3 has 14 amino acids. Germline V lookup: CDR1 KGHDR, CDR2 SFDVKD. The CDR3 DNA sequence: TGTGCCACCAGTGATTCGGCCTATCACAATGAGCAGTTCTTC. Protein sequence: CATSDSAYHNEQFF.

This clonotype showed up just a few times. The chain links TRBV11-2 to TRBJ2-3; the match to TRBD2 covers 12 bases. The CDR3 length is 15 residues. CDR1 is SGHAT, CDR2 FQNNGV, per germline. V shed 5 bases and J 8 bases; nucleotides not matched to a gene: 8. The DNA of the CDR3 is TGTGCCAGCAGCGAGACTAGCGGGAGTGGGGGTACGCAGTATTTT. Translating gives CASSETSGSGGTQYF.

The chain recombines TRBV30 with TRBJ1-2, with 8 nucleotides matching TRBD1. The CDR3 totals 13 residues. Germline trimming cut 7 bases from V and 3 bases from J; bases unmatched to any gene: 7. CDR1 GTSNPN and CDR2 SVGIG come from the germline V gene (reference sequence). CDR3 amino acids: CAFIQGGDYGYTF. The CDR3 DNA reads TGTGCCTTTATACAGGGGGGCGACTATGGCTACACCTTC.

The chain has TRBV6-1 and TRBJ2-2, with TRBD1 matching over 8 bases. CDR3 size: 15 residues. V dropped 7 bases and J dropped 1; count of bases not matched to a gene: 5. Looked up from germline, CDR1 is MNHNS and CDR2 is SASEGT. This CDR3 is CASNRDRWNTGELFF. The CDR3 nucleotides are TGTGCCAGCAATAGGGACAGGTGGAACACCGGGGAGCTGTTTTTT.

This rearrangement joins TRBV11-2 to TRBJ2-3; D gene uncertain. CDR1 and CDR2 from the germline V gene are SGHAT and FQNNGV. Trimming stripped 7 bases from V and 3 bases from J, with 20 bases between. This CDR3 has 16 residues. As DNA, the CDR3 is TGTGCCAGCAAACACCCGGTGGGTGCCTTGACAGATACGCAGTATTTT. This encodes CASKHPVGALTDTQYF.

The V and J genes are TRBV2 and TRBJ2-7; perhaps TRBD1 as D (6 bases). Germline-derived CDR1 and CDR2 are SNHLY and FYNNEI. The CDR3 is 13 residues long. Trimming took 6 bases from V and 3 from J, leaving 12 bases between them. The CDR3 protein is CASRWTDSYEQYV. The DNA of the CDR3 is TGTGCCAGCAGATGGACAGATAGCTACGAGCAGTACGTC.

This clonotype has a single count. The V call is TRBV6-1, the J call TRBJ2-5; D may be TRBD1 or TRBD2 (5 bases each). The germline CDR1 and CDR2 sequences are MNHNS and SASEGT. V was shortened by 2 bases and J by 5 bases, with 15 bases between the two germline ends. The CDR3 length is 15 residues. CDR3 sequence: CASSESQGVVETQYF. The DNA of the CDR3 is TGTGCCAGCAGTGAATCGCAGGGAGTTGTGGAGACCCAGTACTTC.

This clonotype was found a few times. This chain uses TRBV10-3 with TRBJ2-6, with 12 bases fitting TRBD1. The J segment lost 2 bases and the V segment lost 6 bases, leaving 5 bases of the junction unmatched. The V gene's germline CDR1 is ENHRY and CDR2 SYGVKD. The length of the CDR3 is 17 residues. The CDR3: CAISPGQGAPGANVLTF. The CDR3 DNA follows: TGTGCCATCAGCCCGGGACAGGGGGCGCCTGGGGCCAACGTCCTGACTTTC.